This T cell receptor (beta chain) was identified during a study of cytomegalovirus exposure and HLA in healthy donors. As to this clone: Antigen specificity is unknown.

Trimming at V came to 4 bases and at J to 2 bases, leaving 3 bases not matched to a gene. Germline V lookup: CDR1 SEHNR, CDR2 FQNEAQ (reference sequence). The CDR3 has 17 amino acids. Study conclusions and caveats: The tendency of first-cohort TCR clusters to co-occur in the 110 or so validation repertoires emerged from a later analysis. Rare TCR sequences dominated, though some public TCRs recurred in many donors.

The table came from immunoSEQ multiplex PCR; TCRdb's copy has only in-frame clones and leaves some out. The sample has roughly 120,000 clones, around 89% seen once. The receptor's source is a young woman in good health and CMV-seropositive. This chain links TRBV7-9 with TRBJ2-2, with 14 bases lining up with TRBD2. Sequenced input: PBMCs. The chain's CDR3 is CASSSGLAGGNTGELFF. In nucleotides, the CDR3 is TGTGCCAGCAGCTCCGGACTAGCGGGGGGTAACACCGGGGAGCTGTTTTTT.